The source of this T cell receptor (beta chain) is a study of radiation and T cells in renal cell carcinoma. Sequenced by immunoSEQ multiplex PCR; TCRdb stores in-frame clones only, minus some. The sample yields about 83,000 clones, roughly 85% seen once. Trimming took 3 bases from V and 6 from J, leaving 9 bases between them. This CDR3 has 13 residues. Germline V gene sequence: CDR1 MNHEY, CDR2 SVGAGI. The time point denotes: blood 4 weeks post-SBRT, at nephrectomy. As for treatment: 15 Gy SBRT to primary tumor, nephrectomy 4 weeks later. The sequence derives from a woman in her sixties or seventies with renal cell carcinoma. Sequences were derived from blood, sampled from a patient whose treatment included radiotherapy and nephrectomy. The V gene is TRBV6-5, the J gene TRBJ1-3; no definite D call. CDR3: CASSYSLENTIYF. The CDR3 DNA reads as TGTGCCAGCAGTTATAGTCTCGAAAACACCATATATTTT.